The next 31 T cell receptor beta chains were all read from a single sample in a study of OX40 agonist ivuxolimab in advanced cancers. Using immunoSEQ multiplex PCR, the repertoire was profiled, and TCRdb retains in-frame clones only, with some absent. Among 34,000 or so clones listed, 75% to 95% were seen once. This sample comprised CD4+ or CD8+ T cells sorted from blood, obtained in a trial of the OX40 agonist ivuxolimab. Receptors originate from an adult with an advanced solid tumor such as melanoma, head and neck, liver or kidney cancer.

This clone was counted a single time. The rearrangement links TRBV5-6 to TRBJ2-7; 11 nucleotides line up with TRBD2. This CDR3 contains 15 residues. Per the germline V gene, CDR1 is SGHDT and CDR2 is YYEEEE. V lost 4 bases, J lost 0 bases, and 3 bases stayed unmatched. CDR3 sequence (DNA): TGTGCCAGCAGCCTAGGGACTAGCGGCTCCTACGAGCAGTACTTC. Encoded protein: CASSLGTSGSYEQYF.

This chain connects TRBV7-8 to TRBJ1-2, with D hard to call. The germline V gene has CDR1 SGHVS and CDR2 FQNEAQ. The CDR3 is made up of 14 amino acids. The V and J ends lost 1 base and 7 bases respectively, with 13 bases between them. The chain's CDR3 is CASSLVGVLSGYTF. In DNA form, the CDR3 reads TGTGCCAGCAGCTTAGTCGGGGTTTTAAGTGGCTACACCTTC.

This chain connects TRBV19 to TRBJ1-3; the D is unclear. The germline V gene has CDR1 LNHDA and CDR2 SQIVND (reference sequence). V lost 3 bases and J 1 base, leaving 16 bases between the germline ends. This CDR3 contains 17 residues. The CDR3 sequence is CASSIPVGRISGNTIYF. The DNA of the CDR3 is TGTGCCAGTAGTATCCCTGTGGGGAGGATTTCTGGAAACACCATATATTTT.

The chain carries TRBV7-3 and TRBJ2-1; 11 bases map to TRBD2. This CDR3 is built from 12 residues. With V trimmed by 5 bases and J by 12 bases, 3 bases remained unmatched. Germline loops: CDR1 SGHTA, CDR2 FQGTGA. The DNA of the CDR3 is TGTGCCAGCAGCATTAGCGGGGGGGTGCAGTTCTTC. It encodes CASSISGGVQFF.

The count of this clone is one. The chain combines TRBV28 with TRBJ2-1; tentatively, D is TRBD1 (6 bases). The ends were cut back, 6 bases at V and 0 bases at J, with 12 bases in the middle. Looked up from germline, CDR1 is MDHEN and CDR2 is SYDVKM. The CDR3 is 15 residues long. The CDR3 nucleotides are TGTGCCAGCAGGGCAGGGGAGAGCTCCTACAATGAGCAGTTCTTC. It translates to CASRAGESSYNEQFF.

This chain uses TRBV13 with TRBJ2-7; 8 positions agree with TRBD2. J gave up 2 bases and V 5 bases, and 8 bases lay outside the gene matches. CDR1 and CDR2 from the germline V gene are PRHDT and FYEKMQ (reference sequence). This CDR3 spans 15 amino acids. Here the CDR3 DNA reads TGTGCCAGCAGCCTCGGGGGGGGGACCCCCTACGAGCAGTACGTC. As protein: CASSLGGGTPYEQYV.

The chain links TRBV6-5 to TRBJ2-1; possible D gene TRBD1, 6 bases. Germline CDR1 is MNHEY and CDR2 is SVGAGI. CDR3 size: 15 residues. V was trimmed by 0 bases and J by 3 bases, leaving 9 bases between them. For the CDR3, the DNA is TGTGCCAGCAGTTACTCTGGGGGCCTCTACAATGAGCAGTTCTTC. It is translated as CASSYSGGLYNEQFF.

This rearrangement joins TRBV5-1 to TRBJ1-1; 9 bases are a match to TRBD1. The length of the CDR3 is 18 residues. J gave up 11 bases and V 4 bases, and 24 bases lay outside the gene matches. From germline, CDR1 is SGHRS and CDR2 YFSETQ. CDR3 nucleotides: TGCGCCAGCAGCGCGGATACTTCTTGGACAGGGGCATTTGTTGGCGCTTTCTTT. Protein sequence: CASSADTSWTGAFVGAFF.

The chain couples TRBV29-1 to TRBJ1-2; D possibly corresponds to TRBD1 (5 bases). The ends were cut back, 4 bases at V and 2 bases at J, with 11 bases in the middle. Germline V gene data show CDR1 as SQVTM and CDR2 as ANQGSEA. The length of the CDR3 is 13 residues. CDR3 region: CSVGTPDNYGYTF. For the CDR3, the DNA is TGCAGCGTTGGGACACCCGACAACTATGGCTACACCTTC.

The chain carries TRBV10-3 and TRBJ1-3, with D unclear. The CDR3 has 14 residues. With 0 bases removed from V and 3 bases from J, the gap between germline ends came to 6 bases. Germline V gives CDR1 ENHRY, CDR2 SYGVKD. The CDR3 sequence is CAISESASGNTIYF. The CDR3 DNA reads as TGTGCCATCAGTGAGTCGGCAAGTGGAAACACCATATATTTT.

This chain connects TRBV10-3 to TRBJ1-1; D gene uncertain. CDR1 is ENHRY, CDR2 SYGVKD, per germline. Trimming pared 3 bases from V and 5 bases from J, leaving 16 bases between. This CDR3 region has 15 residues. CDR3 nucleotide sequence: TGTGCCATCAGTGACACTGGTTATGGGCTGACTGAAGCTTTCTTT. Residues: CAISDTGYGLTEAFF.

The V gene is TRBV19, the J gene TRBJ2-1; D gene uncertain. From germline, CDR1 is LNHDA and CDR2 SQIVND (reference sequence). Deletions cut 4 bases from V and 4 bases from J, with 11 bases between. CDR3 length: 14 residues. DNA of the CDR3: TGTGCCAGTAGTAAGACGGGCAGTTACAATGAGCAGTTCTTC. Translating gives CASSKTGSYNEQFF.

The chain uses TRBV2 and TRBJ1-6, with 7 positions matching TRBD1. Germline lookup yields CDR1 SNHLY and CDR2 FYNNEI. CDR3 length: 16 amino acids. V trimming: 5 bases; J trimming: 8 bases; junction bases outside the gene matches: 12. The chain's CDR3 is CASSPPRDSLYSPLHF. CDR3 in DNA: TGTGCCAGCAGTCCCCCCCGGGACAGCCTCTATTCACCCCTCCACTTT.

This chain links TRBV5-6 with TRBJ2-1, with D possibly being TRBD1 or TRBD2 (6 bases each). The V gene lost 5 bases and the J gene lost 5 bases, with 14 bases spanning the gap. This CDR3 spans 14 amino acids. In germline, CDR1 is SGHDT, CDR2 YYEEEE. The CDR3 DNA is TGTGCCAGCAGTTGGGGGGCTGAGCACAATGAGCAGTTCTTC. Amino acids: CASSWGAEHNEQFF.

The CDR3 coding sequence is TGTGCCAGCAGTTTATACGGACCCCTGGACGAGCAGTACGTC. It is translated as CASSLYGPLDEQYV. The chain employs TRBV28 and TRBJ2-7; D gene ambiguous. This CDR3 is 14 amino acids long. Trimming removed 1 base at V and 5 bases at J, with 12 bases between. Germline V gives CDR1 MDHEN, CDR2 SYDVKM.

The chain is built from TRBV7-9 and TRBJ2-2, with TRBD2 identical over 10 bases. Germline CDR1 and CDR2: SEHNR and FQNEAQ (reference sequence). Unmatched junction bases numbered 13, after V lost 5 bases and J lost 4 bases. The CDR3 is 18 residues long. The CDR3 here is CASSQEASGRIPTGELFF. The CDR3 nucleotides are TGTGCCAGCAGCCAAGAAGCTAGCGGGAGAATCCCCACCGGGGAGCTGTTTTTT.

This clone was picked up a small number of times. The V and J genes are TRBV12-5 and TRBJ2-2, with 7 positions matching TRBD1. Unmatched junction bases numbered 1, after V lost 0 bases and J lost 6 bases. Per germline, CDR1 LGHNT and CDR2 FRNRAP. CDR3 length equals 14 residues. CDR3 DNA sequence: TGTGCTAGTGGTTTGGTACAGGGGTCCGGGGAGCTGTTTTTT. It translates to CASGLVQGSGELFF.

In regard to this clone: One end of the junction fails to match germline, which may point to a read error. V and J are TRBV5-1 and TRBJ2-4; maybe TRBD2 (6 bases). This CDR3 spans 12 amino acids. The germline V gene has CDR1 SGHRS and CDR2 YFSETQ. This CDR3 reads CASSLYGTEKHF. The CDR3 nucleotides are TGCGCCAGCAGCTTGTACGGGACTGAGAAGCACTTC.

DNA of the CDR3: TGTGCCAGCAGCTTAGGCCTTATGGGCGAGCAGTACGTC. This encodes CASSLGLMGEQYV. The V and J genes are TRBV13 and TRBJ2-7; D gene unclear. The germline V and J ends were trimmed by 0 bases and 6 bases, with 9 bases remaining between them. There are 13 residues in the CDR3. In germline, CDR1 is PRHDT, CDR2 FYEKMQ (reference sequence).

This chain uses TRBV4-1 with TRBJ2-1; D not certain. The CDR3 totals 17 residues. Trimming removed 0 bases at V and 0 bases at J, with 12 bases between. Germline CDR1 MGHRA, CDR2 YSYEKL. The CDR3 DNA reads as TGCGCCAGCAGCCAAGACCCCGCATTGGTCTCCTACAATGAGCAGTTCTTC. It specifies CASSQDPALVSYNEQFF.

The genes are TRBV29-1 and TRBJ1-1; 10 bases line up with TRBD1. CDR1 and CDR2 from the germline V gene are SQVTM and ANQGSEA. The CDR3 consists of 14 residues. V lost 8 bases, J lost 0 bases, and 6 bases stayed unmatched. This chain's CDR3 is CSTGQGGVNTEAFF. CDR3 sequence (DNA): TGCAGCACCGGACAGGGGGGGGTGAACACTGAAGCTTTCTTT. Full variable domain (outside the CDR3, taken from reference TRBV29-1 and TRBJ1-1): SAVISQKPSRDICQRGTSLTIQCQVDSQVTMMFWYRQQPGQSLTLIATANQGSEATYESGFVIDKFPISRPNLTFSTLTVSNMSPEDSSIYLCSTGQGGVNTEAFFGQGTRLTVV.

The chain has TRBV7-9 and TRBJ1-3; D is possibly TRBD1 (6 bases). V was shortened by 5 bases and J by 6 bases, with 14 bases between the two germline ends. Germline CDR1 and CDR2: SEHNR and FQNEAQ (reference sequence). CDR3 size: 14 residues. Here the CDR3 DNA reads TGTGCCAGCAGCCGAACAGGGTCGGAAAACACCATATATTTT. This translates into CASSRTGSENTIYF.

The chain combines TRBV28 with TRBJ1-1; the D is unclear. The CDR3 consists of 12 residues. V shed 11 bases and J shed 0 bases, with 10 bases lying between them. CDR1 MDHEN and CDR2 SYDVKM come from the germline V gene. The CDR3 DNA reads as TGTGCCCACTCGAACCTGAACACTGAAGCTTTCTTT. Its translation is CAHSNLNTEAFF. The variable domain in full, with the rest retrieved from reference TRBV28 and TRBJ1-1, is DVKVTQSSRYLVKRTGEKVFLECVQDMDHENMFWYRQDPGLGLRLIYFSYDVKMKEKGDIPEGYSVSREKKERFSLILESASTNQTSMYLCAHSNLNTEAFFGQGTRLTVV.

The genes are TRBV6-5 and TRBJ2-7, with TRBD1 matching over 8 bases. This CDR3 is built from 13 residues. With V trimmed by 2 bases and J by 4 bases, 1 base remained unmatched. The germline CDR1 and CDR2 sequences are MNHEY and SVGAGI. In DNA form, the CDR3 reads TGTGCCAGCAGTTACGACAGGGGTTACGAGCAGTACTTC. It specifies CASSYDRGYEQYF.

This sequence joins TRBV6-4 and TRBJ1-1; maybe TRBD1 (5 bases). Germline CDR1 is MRHNA and CDR2 is SNTAGT. The ends were cut back, 6 bases at V and 2 bases at J, with 10 bases in the middle. This CDR3 contains 13 residues. In nucleotides, the CDR3 is TGTGCCAGCAGCTACGGGACCAACACTGAAGCTTTCTTT. It encodes CASSYGTNTEAFF.

The genes are TRBV7-9 and TRBJ2-2; TRBD1 matches 7 bases. The CDR3 covers 14 residues. The junction had 4 bases not matched to a gene; V was cut back by 5 bases and J by 4 bases. CDR1 and CDR2 (germline): SEHNR, FQNEAQ (reference sequence). The CDR3 DNA reads as TGTGCCAGCAGCAAGACAGGGAGCACCGGGGAGCTGTTTTTT. Its translation is CASSKTGSTGELFF.

Concerning this clone: The identical CDR3 is also encoded by other nucleotide sequences in the sample. The chain carries TRBV27 and TRBJ2-6, with TRBD1 matching over 7 bases. From germline, CDR1 is MNHEY and CDR2 SMNVEV (reference sequence). J lost 4 bases, V lost 3 bases, and 3 bases had no gene match. The CDR3 has 15 residues. CDR3 bases: TGTGCCAGCAGTTTTGACAGGGCCGGGGCCAACGTCCTGACTTTC. Encoded protein: CASSFDRAGANVLTF.

The chain is built from TRBV10-3 and TRBJ1-6; the match to TRBD1 covers 8 bases. Losses at the gene ends were 2 bases for V and 4 bases for J; bases not matched to a gene: 4. The germline gives CDR1 ENHRY, CDR2 SYGVKD. This CDR3 spans 16 amino acids. CDR3 residues: CAISETGGRYNSPLHF. CDR3 DNA sequence: TGTGCCATCAGTGAGACAGGGGGTCGATATAATTCACCCCTCCACTTT.

The V gene is TRBV29-1, the J gene TRBJ2-3; D perhaps matches TRBD1 (5 bases). V was trimmed by 3 bases and J by 4 bases, leaving 23 bases between them. Germline CDR1 is SQVTM and CDR2 is ANQGSEA. This CDR3 region has 17 residues. As DNA, the CDR3 is TGCAGCGTTGATAAGGGCCTTTCCAGGGCGCGTGCAGATACGCAGTATTTT. Protein: CSVDKGLSRARADTQYF.

The CDR3 spells CASSTRGVEKLFF. CDR3 coding DNA: TGTGCCAGCAGCACTAGGGGAGTGGAAAAACTGTTTTTT. The J gene is TRBJ1-4, the V gene TRBV5-4; D is perhaps TRBD1 (5 bases). Looked up from germline, CDR1 is SGHNT and CDR2 is YYREEE (reference sequence). Trimming shortened V by 4 bases and J by 8 bases, and 12 bases separated the two germline ends. The CDR3 totals 13 residues. Together with reference TRBV5-4 and TRBJ1-4, the CDR3 gives the full variable domain: ETGVTQSPTHLIKTRGQQVTLRCSSQSGHNTVSWYQQALGQGPQFIFQYYREEENGRGNFPPRFSGLQFPNYSSELNVNALELDDSALYLCASSTRGVEKLFFGSGTQLSVL.

The rearrangement links TRBV29-1 to TRBJ2-7; D may be TRBD2 (6 bases). Germline values: CDR1 SQVTM, CDR2 ANQGSEA. This CDR3 comprises 13 residues. V lost 6 bases and J lost 1, with 13 bases in between. The CDR3 DNA follows: TGCAGCGTGGTTCCGGGAGCTTCCTACGAGCAGTACTTC. This translates into CSVVPGASYEQYF.